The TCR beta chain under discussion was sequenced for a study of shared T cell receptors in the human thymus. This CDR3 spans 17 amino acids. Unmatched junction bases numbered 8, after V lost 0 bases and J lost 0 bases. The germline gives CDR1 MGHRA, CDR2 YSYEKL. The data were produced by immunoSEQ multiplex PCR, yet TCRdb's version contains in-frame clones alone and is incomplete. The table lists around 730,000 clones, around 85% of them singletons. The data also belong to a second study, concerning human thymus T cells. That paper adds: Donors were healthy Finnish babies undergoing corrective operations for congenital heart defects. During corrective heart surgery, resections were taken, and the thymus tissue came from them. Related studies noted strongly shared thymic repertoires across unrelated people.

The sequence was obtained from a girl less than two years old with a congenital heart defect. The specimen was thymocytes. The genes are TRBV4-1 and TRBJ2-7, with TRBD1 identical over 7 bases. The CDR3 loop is CASSQEDQTGLSYEQYF. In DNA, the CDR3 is TGCGCCAGCAGCCAAGAGGATCAGACAGGGCTCTCCTACGAGCAGTACTTC.